The clone carrying this TCR beta chain was found once. Its antigen is still unknown. This sample was taken from a study of blood T cells in healthy people across ages. This CDR3 has 15 amino acids. V was trimmed by 5 bases and J by 7 bases, leaving 20 bases between them. Germline loops: CDR1 MNHEY, CDR2 SMNVEV (reference sequence). Sample-barcoded 5' priming and a J-beta primer mix drove a second PCR of about 6 to 11 cycles. TCRdb re-called the 5' RACE reads with MiXCR, one entry per CDR3 protein. The sample consists of 1 million to 1.2 million distinct CDR3 sequences, 35% to 40% of them appearing once. Study observations and caveats: Age advanced and TCR beta diversity per million T cells fell, roughly linearly.

Sequenced: blood. The V call is TRBV27, the J call TRBJ1-2, with D maybe TRBD1 (6 bases). The receptor comes from a man between 18 and 35 years old in good health. CDR3 amino acids: CASSRDTGPYCGYTF. The CDR3 region has the DNA TGTGCCAGCAGTCGCGACACAGGGCCTTACTGTGGCTACACCTTC.